This TCR beta chain was recovered during a study of cytomegalovirus exposure and HLA in healthy donors (dated by TCRdb to 2017 to 2019). Background for the entire study: An earlier analysis of roughly 500 of the donors reported 250 to 300 Gb of sequence data and 117 million unique TCR beta sequences obtained from approximately 180 million T cells. The later analysis used no new phenotypic data to find candidate immune exposures, relying instead on TCR beta sequences and their occurrence across donors. Roughly five DR-DQ haplotypes were handled as single units for association and clustering, since linkage in the cohort was strong. All discovery cohort repertoires had been generated using a single sequencing platform. Donor age, sex, ethnicity and CMV serostatus were compiled together with the repertoire data. A separate validation cohort of 100 to 150 different subjects was used in addition to the roughly 700-subject first cohort. To predict cytomegalovirus infection status, the study brought together high-throughput TCR immunosequencing, statistical association of individual TCRs with disease status, and machine learning. The study was designed to test whether signatures of past pathogen exposure could be identified by cataloging public T cell receptors. The number of donors typed differed by locus, with roughly 620-630 for A, B, C, DRB1 and DQB1, around 500 for DQA1, about 610 for DPA1, and around 450 for DPB1. To study patterns of TCR occurrence, a later analysis re-analyzed previously published TCR beta repertoires from 550 to 800 donors and added high-resolution HLA genotyping. In an earlier analysis of several hundred of the donors, high-throughput TCR beta sequencing was used to judge whether each TCR beta V gene segment behaved as functional or pseudogenic. HLA typing included class I and class II loci at four-digit resolution. Of the 300 to 450 genotyped donors, around 81% fell in the genetic ancestry cluster associated with self-reported Caucasian donors. A later genetic analysis used genome-wide SNP genotypes for 398 of the 666 donors, treating that subset as a discovery cohort. On average, 235,054 unique TCR beta nucleotide sequences were sequenced per donor among a few hundred genotyped donors of the cohort, with roughly 18% of those sequences being non-productive. An early release covering around 630 HLA-typed donors comprised approximately 300 gigabases of sequencing data and tens of millions of unique TCR sequences. The T cell repertoires of 666 subjects were profiled by immunosequencing and related to cytomegalovirus serostatus.

The cohort consisted of 666 healthy bone marrow donors. At the time of sampling, every cohort member was nominally healthy, though immune exposures that went unrecorded were likely present. The donor tested CMV seronegative and was one of the 352 seronegative cohort members. Each donor provided a peripheral blood sample, and peripheral blood mononuclear cells were used for TCR beta sequencing. Genomic DNA extraction from the blood cell samples was performed with the Qiagen DNeasy Blood Extraction Kit. Broader findings and caveats from the paper: This cohort had only TCR beta chains sequenced, and the lack of alpha or paired-chain data limited which features could be detected. Fewer than 20 rarely observed V segments, including chromosome 9 orphons, were excluded from the earlier analysis of several hundred of the donors because counts were too low. Broadly in line with IMGT annotations, most TCR beta V segments showed up in productive rearrangements about 90% or about 30% of the time in an earlier analysis of under 700 of the donors. According to the authors, the approach could potentially be generalized to other disease states and immunological phenotypes. In a later analysis, HLA-associated TCR beta chains showed more clonal expansion and lower generation probabilities than non-associated chains that were equally common. In a later genetic analysis, fewer N-insertions in productive TCRs were reported among donors in an Asian-associated ancestry cluster than the 666-donor mean. The sequencing pipeline was judged likely to have produced a cluster of highly shared sequence variants as a technical artifact. An association between a missense DCLRE1C variant and V-gene and J-gene trimming of TCR beta chains was found in a later genetic analysis and replicated in an independent cohort. Because HLA typing was missing for some donors at each locus, association tests included only the typed subset. Several of the top co-occurrence clusters appeared to be linked to parvovirus B19, influenza, CMV and Epstein-Barr virus, according to a later analysis. Strong co-occurrence of HLA alleles, especially DR and DQ, made assigning TCR associations to individual alleles difficult. Presence/absence analyses assumed roughly uniform sequencing depth across donors, an assumption that may not hold. In a later analysis, TCR association rates were found to vary across HLA loci, with the most associated TCRs seen for DRB1 alleles and the fewest for HLA-C alleles. Most CMV-associated TCR beta chains appeared to be HLA-restricted in a later analysis, and the HLA associations seemed to be driven largely by CMV exposure. A few of the identified cytomegalovirus-associated TCR beta chains were confirmed in vitro to be specific for cytomegalovirus antigens. Correlated functional status among segregating V segments might be attributable to linkage disequilibrium, but an unknown experimental factor could not be ruled out. Most TCR sequences were seen in very few donors, while some public TCRs were found in many individuals. Specific HLA alleles were associated with over 15,000 TCR beta sequences at a false discovery rate of 0.05 in a later analysis. The classifier was reported to diagnose cytomegalovirus status with high specificity and sensitivity in both the original cohort and the validation cohort. The study gave a list of over 150 TCR beta chains associated with cytomegalovirus. A further reported finding was that TCR beta sequences accurately predicted the HLA-A and HLA-B alleles for most subjects in the first cohort. Because the 87-base-pair reads could not distinguish some IMGT-functional V segments, including TRBV6-2 and TRBV6-3, those segments were excluded. The only immune exposure information available for the cohort was CMV serostatus.

V trim: 5 bases; J trim: 0 bases; unmatched bases: 7. Reading from cysteine to phenylalanine, the CDR3 counts 16 amino acids. Only CDR3 DNA remains: 48 bases, in frame from the first base. The germline V gene (reference sequence) supplies CDR1 MNHNY and CDR2 SVGAGI. Library method: the immunoSEQ multiplex PCR assay. For the multiplex PCR, a mixture combining 60 forward primers for TCR Vbeta segments and 13 reverse primers for TCR Jbeta segments was used. A multiplex PCR assay on genomic DNA amplified the CDR3 region of rearranged TCR beta genes. Amplified TCR beta libraries were sequenced as 87-base-pair reads on the Illumina HiSeq System. From the authors' description of their analysis: Across the roughly 640 repertoires, a later analysis counted some 81 million unique TCR beta chains, roughly 11 million of which were shared by at least two donors. To remove PCR and sequencing errors, raw reads were error-corrected and collapsed into unique sequences using a nearest-neighbor algorithm that merged closely related sequences. To assign V, D and J gene segments, CDR3 sequences were aligned to IMGT reference sequences. For a sequence to be retained, a match of at least six nucleotides was required to both a V gene segment and a J gene segment. Rearrangements were called productive when the CDR3 lacked stop codons and stayed in frame with V and J; all others were non-productive. Following IMGT convention, CDR3 was defined as the stretch from the second conserved V-encoded cysteine to the conserved J-encoded phenylalanine. In an earlier analysis of more than 550 of the donors, sequences lacking an unambiguous match to a single V gene segment were excluded. In an earlier analysis of approximately 560 of the donors, a V segment was called functional when productive rearrangements were above 56.7%, and segregating when the standard deviation between donors exceeded 5%. A statistical classification framework was built for diagnosing cytomegalovirus status from the catalog of TCR beta chain sequences. In a later analysis, TCR nucleotide sequences were compared against IMGT/GENE-DB human TR gene sequences so that V and J genes could be assigned. A later analysis assigned CDR3 sequences and most-parsimonious VDJ recombination scenarios with the TCRdist pipeline. In a later analysis, each TCR beta chain was defined by its CDR3 amino acid sequence together with its V-gene family, and reads lacking a unique V-gene family were excluded. In a later analysis, around 600 highly shared, low-generation-probability nucleotide sequences were removed to address suspected cross-contamination and a sequencing artifact. For each public chain, a later analysis derived a clonal expansion index from normalized ranks of inferred template counts within each repertoire. Generation probabilities in a later analysis came from a VDJ recombination model fitted to out-of-frame rearrangements, and those results were checked against IGoR. A later analysis scored TCR-TCR, TCR-HLA and TCR-CMV co-occurrence with hypergeometric tests, applying a repertoire-size bias correction to TCR pairs. In a later analysis, false discovery rates were estimated by permuting HLA or CMV assignments 20 times. In a later analysis, co-occurring TCRs were grouped using DBSCAN, and TCRdist sequence similarity was added for clustering within HLA-allele-positive subsets. Co-occurrence clustering excluded repertoires with fewer than 30,000 or more than 120,000 public chains, plus five with anomalous nucleotide sharing. TCRdb's version of the immuneACCESS table is confined to in-frame rearrangements and falls short of the full clone set. An unresolved V gene accounts for under half of the shortfall where checked; the remainder is of unknown origin. V and J calls and clone size are as listed in that table; D and trimming were resolved from the DNA. Across this sample there are hundreds of thousands of clones, with 76% seen only once. About 0.63% of the sample comes from the top ten.

With regard to this clone: What antigen it recognizes has not been identified. No much larger clonotype is one base removed from it; base qualities were not supplied.

What was sequenced was PBMCs. The rearranged segments are TRBV6-6 and TRBJ1-5; TRBD1 matches 7 bases in the middle. The sequence came from a man aged 18 to 29 in good health and CMV-seronegative. The CDR3 reads as follows: CASSRGQIYSNQPQHF. The bases are TGTGCCAGCAGTCGGGGACAGATCTATAGCAATCAGCCCCAGCATTTT.